The clone carrying this T cell receptor beta chain has only a few counts. The antigen is not known. One entry per CDR3 protein, called by TCRdb with MiXCR from the reads. The repertoire holds more than 400,000 distinct CDR3 sequences, with 26% as singletons. This specimen belongs to a study of T cell repertoires in cytomegalovirus infection. In the study overall: Public signatures in TCR beta pointed to CMV infection and matching HLA type.

The V and J ends lost 7 bases and 1 base respectively, with 17 bases between them. CDR3 size: 16 residues. Points from the study as a whole: Carriage of CMV together with the relevant HLA was identifiable through cumulative public TCR beta family frequency. CMV-specific TCR beta clonotypes restricted by HLA-C were the ones dominating the ex vivo response.

The chain combines TRBV12-3 or TRBV12-4 with TRBJ1-5; the D is unclear. Sequencing was carried out using PBMCs. The TCR was taken from a human donor in good health (CMV status not recorded). Some clones in this sample may be carry-over from other donors' samples. The CDR3 sequence is CASTTRSTGSNQPQHF. The CDR3 DNA reads as TGTGCCAGCACAACCAGATCGACTGGGAGCAATCAGCCCCAGCATTTT.